This passage covers 27 T cell receptor beta chains from one sample sequenced in a study of blood T cell repertoires in COVID-19. Only in-frame clones appear in the TCRdb table, and some are missing; sequencing was by immunoSEQ multiplex PCR. The data contain tens of thousands of clones, approximately 80% of them singletons. Sequencing was performed on peripheral blood. Receptors originate from a man in his 70s with acute or convalescent COVID-19.

The V gene is TRBV5-1, the J gene TRBJ1-1; tentative D call: TRBD1 (6 bases). V dropped 4 bases and J dropped 3 bases, with 10 bases sitting between them. CDR1 and CDR2 from the germline V gene are SGHRS and YFSETQ. The CDR3 runs to 13 residues. DNA for the CDR3: TGCGCCAGCAGCAGGGGGTGGGACACTGAAGCTTTCTTT. This gives the protein CASSRGWDTEAFF.

The J gene is TRBJ2-3, the V gene TRBV7-3; D is unclear. CDR1 and CDR2 from the germline V gene are SGHTA and FQGTGA. The CDR3 runs 14 residues. The germline V and J ends were trimmed by 1 base and 4 bases, with 9 bases remaining between them. The CDR3 loop is CASSLSSHSDTQYF. CDR3 bases: TGTGCCAGCAGCTTAAGTAGTCACTCAGATACGCAGTATTTT. Complete variable domain (other parts from reference TRBV7-3 and TRBJ2-3): GAGVSQTPSNKVTEKGKYVELRCDPISGHTALYWYRQSLGQGPEFLIYFQGTGAADDSGLPNDRFFAVRPEGSVSTLKIQRTERGDSAVYLCASSLSSHSDTQYFGPGTRLTVL.

V and J are TRBV5-1 and TRBJ1-2; D possibly corresponds to TRBD1 (5 bases). This CDR3 contains 14 residues. Trimming cost V 0 bases and J 8 bases, with 14 bases left between them. The germline V gene has CDR1 SGHRS and CDR2 YFSETQ. The CDR3, as DNA: TGCGCCAGCAGCTTGGATGGTACGGCAGGGGGCTACACCTTC. Amino acids: CASSLDGTAGGYTF.

This rearrangement joins TRBV30 to TRBJ2-1; 12 bases map to TRBD2. The junction had 8 bases not matched to a gene; V was cut back by 1 base and J by 10 bases. The V gene's germline CDR1 is GTSNPN and CDR2 SVGIG (reference sequence). The CDR3 contains 15 residues. The CDR3 is CAWSGLAGALGEQFF. The CDR3 region has the DNA TGTGCCTGGAGTGGACTAGCGGGGGCCCTCGGGGAGCAGTTCTTC. Full variable domain (rest looked up from reference TRBV30 and TRBJ2-1): SQTIHQWPATLVQPVGSPLSLECTVEGTSNPNLYWYRQAAGRGLQLLFYSVGIGQISSEVPQNLSASRPQDRQFILSSKKLLLSDSGFYLCAWSGLAGALGEQFFGPGTRLTVL.

The rearrangement joins TRBV5-4 to TRBJ2-5; 8 bases agree with TRBD1. CDR3 length equals 15 residues. Per germline, CDR1 SGHNT and CDR2 YYREEE (reference sequence). J lost 3 bases, V lost 3 bases, and 7 bases had no gene match. CDR3 nucleotides: TGTGCCAGCAGCTGGACAGGGCAAAAGGAAGAGACCCAGTACTTC. Amino acid sequence: CASSWTGQKEETQYF.

This chain joins TRBV28 and TRBJ2-5; 9 positions match TRBD1. V shed 5 bases and J 4 bases; nucleotides not matched to a gene: 5. The CDR3 has 14 amino acids. Germline CDR1 MDHEN, CDR2 SYDVKM. The DNA for the CDR3 is TGTGCCAGCAGTATGACAGGGGGAAGAGAGACCCAGTACTTC. It encodes CASSMTGGRETQYF.

The V and J genes are TRBV7-9 and TRBJ2-3, with 10 bases lining up with TRBD1. J gave up 1 base and V 4 bases, and 8 bases lay outside the gene matches. The germline CDR1 and CDR2 sequences are SEHNR and FQNEAQ (reference sequence). The CDR3 runs to 17 residues. The CDR3 DNA follows: TGTGCCAGCAGCTCGCCGAGGGGGACAGGGGGCACAGATACGCAGTATTTT. This encodes CASSSPRGTGGTDTQYF.

This chain's CDR3 is CASSPQVSSYEQYF. Written as DNA, the CDR3 is TGTGCCAGCAGTCCACAGGTATCCTCCTACGAGCAGTACTTC. The chain carries TRBV6-6 and TRBJ2-7; D may be TRBD1 (5 bases). The V end lost 5 bases, the J end lost 0 bases, and 11 bases lay between the germline ends. Germline CDR1 MNHNY, CDR2 SVGAGI (reference sequence). This CDR3 has 14 amino acids.

The chain combines TRBV5-1 with TRBJ2-5; 10 bases agree with TRBD1. V shed 2 bases and J 4 bases; nucleotides not matched to a gene: 5. This CDR3 contains 15 residues. The V gene's germline CDR1 is SGHRS and CDR2 YFSETQ. CDR3 sequence: CASSLTTGGPETQYF. CDR3 sequence (DNA): TGCGCCAGCAGCTTAACGACAGGGGGCCCAGAGACCCAGTACTTC.

This sequence joins TRBV3-1 (or the pseudogene TRBV3-2) and TRBJ1-1; 10 nucleotides align to TRBD1. Germline loops: CDR1 LGHDT, CDR2 YNNKEL (reference sequence). Losses at the gene ends were 4 bases for V and 4 bases for J; bases not matched to a gene: 9. The CDR3 loop spans 16 amino acids. This chain's CDR3 is CASSLRGTGEGTEAFF. In nucleotides, the CDR3 is TGTGCCAGCAGCCTCCGGGGGACAGGGGAAGGCACTGAAGCTTTCTTT.

V is TRBV7-6 and J is TRBJ2-3; TRBD2 matches at 9 bases. This CDR3 has 15 residues. CDR1 is SGHVS, CDR2 FNYEAQ, per germline. Trimming at V came to 3 bases and at J to 4 bases, leaving 5 bases not matched to a gene. As DNA, the CDR3 is TGTGCCAGCAGCTTGGGCGGGGGGGAGTCAGATACGCAGTATTTT. It translates to CASSLGGGESDTQYF.

The chain combines TRBV9 with TRBJ1-6; 9 bases match TRBD1. J gave up 7 bases and V 4 bases, and 6 bases lay outside the gene matches. Germline CDR1 SGDLS, CDR2 YYNGEE. The CDR3 consists of 15 residues. CDR3 nucleotide sequence: TGTGCCAGCAGCAAACCGGGACAGGGCAATTCACCCCTCCACTTT. Its translation is CASSKPGQGNSPLHF.

CDR3 region: CASSPDRDTEAFF. As DNA, the CDR3 is TGTGCCAGCAGCCCGGACAGGGACACTGAAGCTTTCTTT. The rearrangement uses TRBV3-1 (or the pseudogene TRBV3-2) and TRBJ1-1, with TRBD1 matching 8 bases. With 4 bases clipped from V and 3 bases from J, the junction kept 1 base outside the gene matches. Germline V gene sequence: CDR1 LGHDT, CDR2 YNNKEL (reference sequence). This CDR3 has 13 residues.

This chain joins TRBV5-1 and TRBJ2-7; 8 bases fit TRBD1. Trimming at V came to 0 bases and at J to 6 bases, leaving 5 bases not matched to a gene. Germline CDR1 reads SGHRS; CDR2 reads YFSETQ. The CDR3 runs to 14 residues. Here the CDR3 reads CASSLGGQGREQYF. Here the CDR3 DNA reads TGCGCCAGCAGCTTGGGAGGACAGGGCCGCGAGCAGTACTTC.

The rearrangement uses TRBV5-4 and TRBJ2-3; TRBD2 matches 8 bases. CDR1 is SGHNT, CDR2 YYREEE, per germline (reference sequence). This CDR3 is 16 amino acids long. V lost 1 base, J lost 6 bases, and 10 bases stayed unmatched. The CDR3 DNA follows: TGTGCCAGCAGCTTGCGTGGGCGGGGGGCTCCGGATACGCAGTATTTT. It translates to CASSLRGRGAPDTQYF.

This clone was detected only once. This chain connects TRBV28 to TRBJ1-5; 9 nucleotides align to TRBD1. Trimming cost V 6 bases and J 5 bases; bases outside gene matches: 2. The CDR3 loop spans 13 amino acids. Germline values: CDR1 MDHEN, CDR2 SYDVKM. DNA of the CDR3: TGTGCCAGCAGCCGGGACAGGGATCAGCCCCAGCATTTT. Its translation is CASSRDRDQPQHF.

The chain has TRBV3-1 (or the pseudogene TRBV3-2) and TRBJ2-7; D is uncertain. Germline V lookup: CDR1 LGHDT, CDR2 YNNKEL (reference sequence). With 4 bases removed from V and 1 base from J, the gap between germline ends came to 8 bases. The CDR3 contains 13 residues. As DNA, the CDR3 is TGTGCCAGCAGCCCCAGCAGGTCCTACGAGCAGTACTTC. It encodes CASSPSRSYEQYF.

J is TRBJ1-4 and V is TRBV10-2; 8 nucleotides match TRBD1. Germline V gives CDR1 WSHSY, CDR2 SAAADI. Germline trimming cut 6 bases from V and 8 bases from J; bases unmatched to any gene: 8. This CDR3 is built from 14 residues. CDR3 DNA: TGCGCCAGCAGAAAGACAGGGGCGGGGGAAAAACTGTTTTTT. As protein: CASRKTGAGEKLFF.

The V and J genes are TRBV20-1 and TRBJ2-7, with a weak D call TRBD1 (6 bases). The CDR3 contains 13 residues. The germline V and J ends were trimmed by 3 bases and 4 bases, with 13 bases remaining between them. CDR1 and CDR2 (germline): DFQATT, SNEGSKA (reference sequence). CDR3 bases: TGCAGTGCTAGTGGGACACCTCAATACGAGCAGTACTTC. This codes for CSASGTPQYEQYF.

The chain joins TRBV4-1 to TRBJ1-2, with 10 positions matching TRBD1. The CDR3 has 15 residues. CDR1 and CDR2 (germline): MGHRA, YSYEKL. V lost 4 bases, J lost 7 bases, and 9 bases stayed unmatched. CDR3 sequence reads: CASSLGQGDLLGYTF. In DNA, the CDR3 is TGCGCCAGCAGCCTAGGACAGGGGGATCTACTTGGCTACACCTTC.

CDR3 region: CASSLAHREETQYF. In DNA, the CDR3 is TGCGCCAGCAGCTTGGCCCACAGAGAAGAGACCCAGTACTTC. The chain has TRBV5-1 and TRBJ2-5; D ambiguous. Trimming took off 0 bases at V and 3 bases at J, with 9 bases between the two ends. The CDR3 totals 14 residues. Germline V gene lookup returns CDR1 SGHRS and CDR2 YFSETQ. Variable domain in full (rest from reference TRBV5-1 and TRBJ2-5): KAGVTQTPRYLIKTRGQQVTLSCSPISGHRSVSWYQQTPGQGLQFLFEYFSETQRNKGNFPGRFSGRQFSNSRSEMNVSTLELGDSALYLCASSLAHREETQYFGPGTRLLVL.

This clone was counted once. The J gene is TRBJ1-1, the V gene TRBV7-9; D uncertain. This CDR3 has 14 amino acids. The germline gives CDR1 SEHNR, CDR2 FQNEAQ (reference sequence). Trimming stripped 7 bases from V and 1 base from J, with 13 bases between. In DNA form, the CDR3 reads TGTGCCAGCACCCTCGGAGGGAGGAACACTGAAGCTTTCTTT. It is translated as CASTLGGRNTEAFF.

The rearrangement uses TRBV5-6 and TRBJ1-2, with TRBD1 identical over 7 bases. Losses at the gene ends were 6 bases for V and 5 bases for J; bases not matched to a gene: 13. CDR1 is SGHDT and CDR2 is YYEEEE in the germline V gene. This CDR3 contains 15 residues. The CDR3 DNA reads TGTGCCAGCACCCCCCGCGGTGACAGGGATTATGGCTACACCTTC. Its translation is CASTPRGDRDYGYTF.

The chain joins TRBV6-1 to TRBJ1-1; 7 nucleotides match TRBD1. The CDR3 covers 14 residues. From germline, CDR1 is MNHNS and CDR2 SASEGT. V lost 2 bases to trimming and J lost 4 bases; unmatched junction nucleotides: 4. The CDR3 nucleotides are TGTGCCAGCAGTGAACAAAGGGGGCCCACTGAAGCTTTCTTT. Translating it yields CASSEQRGPTEAFF.

The gene calls are TRBV28 and TRBJ2-3; 9 bases map to TRBD2. The CDR3 length is 15 residues. V shed 5 bases and J 6 bases; nucleotides not matched to a gene: 9. CDR1 and CDR2 (germline): MDHEN, SYDVKM. Here the CDR3 DNA reads TGTGCCAGCAGTATCGGCGGGGGGGCTAGTGATACGCAGTATTTT. This translates into CASSIGGGASDTQYF.

The chain couples TRBV28 to TRBJ1-1, with a tentative D call TRBD1 (6 bases). Germline V gene lookup returns CDR1 MDHEN and CDR2 SYDVKM. Trimming cost V 7 bases and J 1 base, with 16 bases left between them. CDR3 length equals 15 residues. This CDR3 is CASIHMGAENTEAFF. For the CDR3, the DNA is TGTGCCAGCATACATATGGGGGCGGAGAACACTGAAGCTTTCTTT.

This clone appeared a few times. V usage is TRBV11-2 and J usage is TRBJ2-7, with TRBD1 identical over 9 bases. This CDR3 comprises 14 residues. The trim removed 1 base at V and 3 bases at J, leaving 1 base unmatched. Germline CDR1 SGHAT, CDR2 FQNNGV. The DNA of the CDR3 is TGTGCCAGCAGCTTAGGGACAGGGGTCTACGAGCAGTACTTC. This sequence encodes CASSLGTGVYEQYF.